A selection of T cell receptor beta chains follows, all from one sample in a study of blood T cell repertoires in COVID-19. The assay was immunoSEQ multiplex PCR, and TCRdb's table has in-frame clones only and misses some. The sample lists about 330,000 clones; approximately 86% were seen once. Specimen: peripheral blood. Receptor source: a man younger than 45 with COVID-19, enrolled during active disease. Each CDR3 is given with its conserved first and last residue. D genes are given only for firm matches. For some rows the clone size is stated as once, few or many, or as a class when expanded; others skip it.

v_call	d_call	cdr3_length	j_call	clone_size	cdr3_nt	cdr3_aa
TRBV2	TRBD1	14	TRBJ1-4	once	TGTGCCAGCACTATTGGGACAGGGCGTGAAAAACTGTTTTTT	CASTIGTGREKLFF
TRBV7-2	NA	16	TRBJ1-3	NA	TGTGCCAGCAGCGACCGGGACACCTCTTACGGAAACACCATATATTTT	CASSDRDTSYGNTIYF
TRBV19	TRBD1	14	TRBJ1-6	many	TGTGCCAGTACCCCCACAGGGGGCAATTCACCCCTCCACTTT	CASTPTGGNSPLHF
TRBV7-9	TRBD2	16	TRBJ2-5	NA	TGTGCCAGCAGCCTGCTTAGGACTAGCATTCGGGAGACCCAGTACTTC	CASSLLRTSIRETQYF
TRBV28	TRBD2	17	TRBJ2-7	NA	TGTGCCAGCAGCCACGGACGTTTTATAGCGGGCCCCTACGAGCAGTACTTC	CASSHGRFIAGPYEQYF
TRBV2	NA	14	TRBJ2-1	once	TGTGCCAGCAGTGAATGGAGCTCCTACAATGAGCAGTTCTTC	CASSEWSSYNEQFF
TRBV7-2	NA	13	TRBJ2-1	NA	TGTGCCAGCAGCTTAGGACCCGGGAATGAGCAGTTCTTC	CASSLGPGNEQFF
TRBV19	NA	15	TRBJ1-1	NA	TGTGCCAGTAGTATAAGAGGGGGTGGGATCACTGAAGCTTTCTTT	CASSIRGGGITEAFF
TRBV5-4	TRBD1	14	TRBJ1-4	NA	TGTGCCAGCAGCTTGGCAGGGGGCCAAGAAAAACTGTTTTTT	CASSLAGGQEKLFF
TRBV4-1	NA	16	TRBJ1-1	NA	TGCGCCAGCAGCCAAGGCCGCGGGACGATGAACACTGAAGCTTTCTTT	CASSQGRGTMNTEAFF
TRBV5-5	TRBD1	14	TRBJ1-4	NA	TGTGCCAGCAGCTTGGAGGGGGCTGATGAAAAACTGTTTTTT	CASSLEGADEKLFF
TRBV2	TRBD1	16	TRBJ2-1	NA	TGTGCCAGCGTTCTTCCTTGGGCAGGGGGTGGGAATGAGCAGTTCTTC	CASVLPWAGGGNEQFF
TRBV3-1/TRBV3-2	NA	17	TRBJ2-2	once	TGTGCCAGCAGCCAAGGTTCCGGCAGACTGAACACCGGGGAGCTGTTTTTT	CASSQGSGRLNTGELFF
TRBV7-2	TRBD1	16	TRBJ2-2	NA	TGTGCCAGCACCCCAGGGGGTTATGTAGGGGCCGGGGAGCTGTTTTTT	CASTPGGYVGAGELFF
TRBV5-6	NA	15	TRBJ1-2	NA	TGTGCCAGCAGTGAGACTGAGTTAGCTAACTATGGCTACACCTTC	CASSETELANYGYTF
TRBV29-1	TRBD2	14	TRBJ2-3	NA	TGCAGCATAAGCCTAGCGGGGGGGATAGATACGCAGTATTTT	CSISLAGGIDTQYF
TRBV7-2	NA	14	TRBJ2-7	NA	TGTGCCAGCAGCTTAATGGGACTTTCCTACGAGCAGTACTTC	CASSLMGLSYEQYF
TRBV19	TRBD2	16	TRBJ2-1	NA	TGTGCCAGTAGTTTCTTAGCGGGGGGCTCCTACAATGAGCAGTTCTTC	CASSFLAGGSYNEQFF
TRBV7-2	NA	15	TRBJ2-7	NA	TGTGCCAGCAGCTTAGCGCATGGTACTTCCTACGAGCAGTACTTC	CASSLAHGTSYEQYF
TRBV19	NA	12	TRBJ2-7	NA	TGTGCCAGTAGCGGACTTTCCTACGAGCAGTACTTC	CASSGLSYEQYF
TRBV2	NA	12	TRBJ2-7	NA	TGTGCCAGCGGCCGGGACACCTACGAGCAGTACTTC	CASGRDTYEQYF
TRBV18	NA	15	TRBJ1-2	NA	TGTGCCAGCTCACCACCGAGTCAGGGAAACTATGGCTACACCTTC	CASSPPSQGNYGYTF
TRBV24-1	NA	16	TRBJ1-3	NA	TGTGCCACCAGACGACACAGGTGGCGCTCTGGAAACACCATATATTTT	CATRRHRWRSGNTIYF
TRBV7-2	TRBD2	15	TRBJ2-1	NA	TGTGCCAGCAGCTTAGTAGCGGGAGAATCGGGGGAGCAGTTCTTC	CASSLVAGESGEQFF
TRBV6-5	NA	13	TRBJ1-5	NA	TGTGCCAGCAGGGGGCCGCTTAGACAGCCCCAGCATTTT	CASRGPLRQPQHF
TRBV9	TRBD2	16	TRBJ2-7	NA	TGTGCCAGCAGCGTTGATCTAGCGGGGGACATTTACGAGCAGTACTTC	CASSVDLAGDIYEQYF
TRBV4-2	TRBD1	17	TRBJ1-1	NA	TGTGCCAGCAGCCACGGAGGACTGCGGGACAGGGACACTGAAGCTTTCTTT	CASSHGGLRDRDTEAFF
TRBV25-1	NA	14	TRBJ2-3	NA	TGTGCCAGCAGTCCTGCGGGGACCACAGATACGCAGTATTTT	CASSPAGTTDTQYF
TRBV28	NA	12	TRBJ1-4	once	TGTGCCAGCAGTTCAGGGCATGAAAAACTGTTTTTT	CASSSGHEKLFF
TRBV4-3	NA	12	TRBJ1-2	NA	TGCGCCAGCAGCCAAGGACAGTACAGCTACACCTTC	CASSQGQYSYTF
TRBV11-2	TRBD2	19	TRBJ2-1	NA	TGTGCCAGCAGCTTAGATCCAGCGGGATGGGCGATGGCAGGGAATGAGCCGTTCTTC	CASSLDPAGWAMAGNEPFF
TRBV5-8	NA	17	TRBJ1-5	NA	TGTGCCAGCAGCTTGGCCCGCGCATCCACCGGCAATCAGCCCCAGCATTTT	CASSLARASTGNQPQHF
TRBV7-9	NA	14	TRBJ2-3	once	TGTGCCAGCAGCCTAACGGGTCCTACAGATACGCAGTATTTT	CASSLTGPTDTQYF
TRBV7-9	TRBD1	17	TRBJ2-3	NA	TGTGCCAGCAGCCCTACCCCAGGACAGGGCGTAGTAGATACGCAGTATTTT	CASSPTPGQGVVDTQYF
TRBV9	TRBD2	21	TRBJ2-7	NA	TGTGCCAGCAGCGTATTTAGGTCTAGCCTGCGGTATAGCGGGACTGATTACGAGCAGTACTTC	CASSVFRSSLRYSGTDYEQYF
TRBV9	NA	18	TRBJ1-1	NA	TGTGCCAGCAGCGTAGGTCTCCCTTCCAGGGGCGGGAACACTGAAGCTTTCTTT	CASSVGLPSRGGNTEAFF
TRBV18	TRBD2	13	TRBJ2-7	NA	TGTGCCAGCTCACCAAGGGGACTAGCCGAGCAGTACTTC	CASSPRGLAEQYF
TRBV28	NA	14	TRBJ1-3	NA	TGTGCCAGCAGCCTCTCAGGAACTGGAAACACCATATATTTT	CASSLSGTGNTIYF
TRBV5-1	NA	14	TRBJ2-1	NA	TGCGCCAGCAGCTCCATGACTAGTCAGAATGAGCAGTTCTTC	CASSSMTSQNEQFF
TRBV11-3	TRBD1	16	TRBJ2-6	NA	TGTGCCAGCAGCTTAGGGGGGACAGCTGGGGCCAACGTCCTGACTTTC	CASSLGGTAGANVLTF
TRBV9	NA	17	TRBJ2-2	NA	TGTGCCAGCAGCGTAGACGCGGTTCGACAGGTGGCCGGGGAGCTGTTTTTT	CASSVDAVRQVAGELFF
TRBV5-8	TRBD2	17	TRBJ2-7	once	TGTGCCAGCAGCGAGGGTGATCTTAGGCGGGGGGCCTACGAGCAGTACTTC	CASSEGDLRRGAYEQYF
TRBV7-8	TRBD1	13	TRBJ2-7	NA	TGTGCCAGCAGCACCCGACAGGGCTACGAGCAGTACTTC	CASSTRQGYEQYF
TRBV11-2	TRBD1	16	TRBJ1-1	NA	TGTGCCAGCAGCCCCCGTGGGACAGGGGTAAACACTGAAGCTTTCTTT	CASSPRGTGVNTEAFF
TRBV3-1/TRBV3-2	NA	13	TRBJ1-1	NA	TGTGCCAGCAGCCAGTCGGGGGGCACTGAAGCTTTCTTT	CASSQSGGTEAFF
TRBV5-4	NA	13	TRBJ1-2	NA	TGTGCCAGCAGCAGGGATAGGGGGTATGGCTACACCTTC	CASSRDRGYGYTF
TRBV7-2	NA	15	TRBJ2-3	NA	TGTGCCAGCAGCTTAGTGACAGTTCCCACAGATACGCAGTATTTT	CASSLVTVPTDTQYF
TRBV27	NA	17	TRBJ1-6	NA	TGTGCCAGCAGTTTATCTAGCGAACCCTCCTATAATTCACCCCTCCACTTT	CASSLSSEPSYNSPLHF
TRBV9	TRBD2	16	TRBJ2-5	NA	TGTGCCAGCAGCGCCCATAGCGGGAGGGCCGGGGAGACCCAGTACTTC	CASSAHSGRAGETQYF
TRBV5-6	TRBD1	15	TRBJ2-7	few	TGTGCCAGCAGCTCACTTCCGGGACAGGTCTACGAGCAGTACTTC	CASSSLPGQVYEQYF
TRBV27	TRBD2	16	TRBJ2-7	few	TGTGCCAGCAGTTTAAAGTTTTGGGGGGGACTCAACGAGCAGTACTTC	CASSLKFWGGLNEQYF
TRBV9	TRBD1	14	TRBJ2-4	NA	TGTGCCAGCAGCACACGGGACAGAAAAAACATTCAGTACTTC	CASSTRDRKNIQYF
TRBV5-1	NA	16	TRBJ1-1	NA	TGCGCCAGCAGCCTCCTCGGTGGGGCACAGGACACTGAAGCTTTCTTT	CASSLLGGAQDTEAFF